The 3 T cell receptor beta chains below were found in one sample sequenced in a study of T cells in Graves' hyperthyroidism and ophthalmopathy. Amplified regions were TCR beta CDR3 sequences from RNA transcripts. The primer set for the first-round RT-PCR of the TCR CDR3 was HTBI. One entry per CDR3 protein, called by TCRdb with MiXCR from the multiplex PCR reads. The sample holds approximately 100,000 distinct CDR3 sequences, over 45% seen once. The sequenced material came from blood. The receptors were gathered from a man aged 40-55 years with Graves' hyperthyroidism.

This clonotype was counted at least ten times. The J gene is TRBJ1-4, the V gene TRBV20-1; 10 nucleotides agree with TRBD1. The germline V gene has CDR1 DFQATT and CDR2 SNEGSKA (reference sequence). V was pared by 8 bases and J by 0 bases, with 3 bases of the junction left unmatched. CDR3 size: 14 residues. CDR3 in amino acids: CSTGQGATNEKLFF. DNA of the CDR3: TGCAGTACTGGACAGGGGGCAACTAATGAAAAACTGTTTTTT.

V gene TRBV19 combines with J gene TRBJ1-6; 7 positions match TRBD1. V shed 5 bases, J shed 0 bases, and the junction held 10 bases outside the gene matches. The CDR3 is made up of 18 amino acids. Germline V gene data show CDR1 as LNHDA and CDR2 as SQIVND (reference sequence). This chain's CDR3 is CASSPRDSEISYNSPLHF. Here the CDR3 DNA reads TGTGCCAGTAGTCCCAGGGACAGCGAAATCTCCTATAATTCACCCCTCCACTTT.

The table lists this clonotype with a count of one. The chain carries TRBV15 and TRBJ1-2; D is uncertain. Trimming pared 3 bases from V and 1 base from J, leaving 15 bases between. The length of the CDR3 is 16 residues. In germline, CDR1 is LNHNV, CDR2 YYDKDF (reference sequence). In nucleotides, the CDR3 is TGTGCCACCAGCAGCCAAGAAGGGATTGGTAACTATGGCTACACCTTC. Protein: CATSSQEGIGNYGYTF.